This TCR beta chain was recorded in a study of T cell repertoires in cytomegalovirus infection (dated by TCRdb to about 2019). Background on the whole study: Because public TCR beta signatures pointed to carriage of CMV infection together with the matching HLA type, the HLA type of each donor mattered for the analysis. Results and caveats for the whole study, not just this receptor: Carriers of CMV infection plus the relevant HLA type were discriminated by the cumulative frequency of public TCR beta family members in the study cohort and in an independent approximately 360-donor cohort. The ex vivo response was dominated by HLA-C-restricted CMV-specific TCR beta clonotypes, and the single most frequent clonotype in two of eight donors was supplied by these HLA-C-restricted clonotypes.

CDR1 and CDR2 were assigned from the germline V gene as SGHVS and FNYEAQ. Taken from cysteine to phenylalanine, the CDR3 has 17 residues. This entry keeps only the CDR3 DNA: 51 bases, framed from base 1. Between the V and J ends, shortened by 2 bases and 0 bases respectively, the junction contains 13 bases. Instrument on record: Illumina HiSeq 1500. TCRdb passed the public sequencing reads through fastp at Q25 and MiXCR, retaining productive beta sequences. CDR3 protein duplicates are merged, each entry listing the most common genes and DNA. The table for this sample lists more than 200,000 distinct CDR3 sequences; roughly 10% of them were counted only once. More than 13% of the sample lies in the top ten. This clonotype was seen repeatedly, ten times or more. It has no known antigen specificity. There are no base qualities to consult, and no much larger clone falls within one base.

The sequencing input was PBMCs. This sequence originates from a human donor in good health (CMV status not recorded). Some clones in this sample may be carry-over from other donors' samples. This sequence uses TRBV7-6 and TRBJ1-4; the D gene identity is not certain. The DNA sequence reads TGTGCCAGCAGCTTAACGGTATCGGGTACAACTAATGAAAAACTGTTTTTT. It translates to CASSLTVSGTTNEKLFF.